Below, one T cell receptor (beta chain) is given with its context. No antigen is known for it. The data stem from a study of OX40 agonist ivuxolimab in advanced cancers. Data came from immunoSEQ multiplex PCR; TCRdb stores just in-frame clones and leaves some out. The profile shows some 77,000 clones, 92% of them singletons. The ends were cut back, 8 bases at V and 2 bases at J, with 18 bases in the middle. Looked up from germline, CDR1 is SGHAT and CDR2 is FQNNGV. The CDR3 sequence is 15 residues long. Study-level points and caveats: A proportion of nonresponders additionally exhibited low normalized T-cell clonal expansion. Averaging showed that CD8+ T cells had more expanded clones than CD4+ did. At 0.1 to 3.0 mg/kg and by week 6, CD4+ and CD8+ T cells in the blood had expanded clonally.

Sequences were derived from CD4+ or CD8+ T cells sorted from blood, sampled in a trial of the OX40 agonist ivuxolimab. This receptor was identified in an adult with an advanced solid tumor such as melanoma, head and neck, liver or kidney cancer. The chain carries TRBV11-2 and TRBJ1-2; no definite D call. CDR3 nucleotide sequence: TGTGCCAGCCGACCGGGGAGCTATTTAAACTATGGCTACACCTTC. Its translation: CASRPGSYLNYGYTF.